A single sample gave rise to the 29 T cell receptor beta chains below, sequenced in a study of T cell responses to AZD1222 COVID-19 vaccine. The protocol was immunoSEQ multiplex PCR, while the TCRdb copy is restricted to in-frame clones and leaves out a portion. The table has 130,000 or so clones, around 92% seen once. The sample was peripheral blood, taken on day 0 of AZD1222 vaccination. These TCRs come from an adult in good health.

This clone was detected a few times. This chain links TRBV15 with TRBJ1-1; a weak D match, TRBD1 (5 bases). Germline CDR1 and CDR2: LNHNV and YYDKDF (reference sequence). The V end was cut by 1 base, the J end by 1 base, with 13 bases between. This CDR3 has 16 amino acids. CDR3 residues: CATSRGGRDANTEAFF. CDR3 nucleotides: TGTGCCACCAGCAGAGGGGGCAGGGATGCGAACACTGAAGCTTTCTTT.

The rearrangement links TRBV3-1 (or the pseudogene TRBV3-2) to TRBJ2-1, with 11 bases aligning to TRBD2. Trimming cost V 0 bases and J 0 bases; bases outside gene matches: 10. CDR1 is LGHDT and CDR2 is YNNKEL in the germline V gene (reference sequence). This CDR3 has 20 residues. The DNA for the CDR3 is TGTGCCAGCAGCCAAGATATTCTAGCGGGGGGACTCAGCTCCTACAATGAGCAGTTCTTC. This sequence encodes CASSQDILAGGLSSYNEQFF.

The genes are TRBV10-3 and TRBJ2-5; TRBD1 matches 7 bases. The CDR3 loop spans 12 amino acids. Germline V gene lookup returns CDR1 ENHRY and CDR2 SYGVKD. After removal of 10 bases from V and 5 bases from J, the junction contained 7 bases not matched to a gene. The chain's CDR3 is CATQTGMETQYF. The CDR3 DNA reads TGTGCCACCCAGACAGGGATGGAGACCCAGTACTTC.

The chain joins TRBV10-1 to TRBJ2-7; D call uncertain. The CDR3 consists of 15 residues. Germline V gene sequence: CDR1 WNHNN, CDR2 SYGVQD (reference sequence). V was trimmed by 3 bases and J by 0 bases, leaving 12 bases between them. CDR3 in DNA: TGCGCCAGCAGTGATCTTGGACCCTTCTCCTACGAGCAGTACTTC. The encoded protein is CASSDLGPFSYEQYF.

The chain recombines TRBV19 with TRBJ1-2; D uncertain. Trimming cost V 5 bases and J 2 bases, with 12 bases left between them. Germline CDR1 is LNHDA and CDR2 is SQIVND (reference sequence). This CDR3 has 14 amino acids. The CDR3 DNA is TGTGCCAGTAGTGCCCGCGGCAGGAACTATGGCTACACCTTC. Encoded protein: CASSARGRNYGYTF.

The rearrangement links TRBV6-1 to TRBJ1-5, with 10 nucleotides matching TRBD1. V shed 2 bases, J shed 2 bases, and the junction held 12 bases outside the gene matches. The germline CDR1 and CDR2 sequences are MNHNS and SASEGT. The CDR3 length is 19 residues. As DNA, the CDR3 is TGTGCCAGCAGTGAATTCGGATGGGGGACAGGGGTCCGCAATCAGCCCCAGCATTTT. Its protein is CASSEFGWGTGVRNQPQHF.

The chain has TRBV18 and TRBJ1-3, with D uncertain. Trimming shortened V by 5 bases and J by 4 bases, and 9 bases separated the two germline ends. The CDR3 loop spans 13 amino acids. CDR1 and CDR2 (germline): KGHSH, LQKENI. The CDR3 coding sequence is TGTGCCAGCTCAACGGAGGTGGGAAACACCATATATTTT. Translating it yields CASSTEVGNTIYF.

This chain's CDR3 is CASSRQGDGDTQYF. CDR3 DNA: TGTGCCAGCAGTAGACAGGGGGATGGAGATACGCAGTATTTT. V and J are TRBV6-5 and TRBJ2-3; 9 bases align to TRBD1. The germline V gene encodes CDR1 MNHEY and CDR2 SVGAGI. This CDR3 comprises 14 residues. V was clipped by 5 bases and J by 5 bases; unmatched bases: 5.

This clone was recorded only once. The rearrangement joins TRBV13 to TRBJ2-7; 8 bases agree with TRBD2. CDR3 length: 14 residues. V lost 7 bases, J lost 3 bases, and 8 bases stayed unmatched. Per the germline V gene, CDR1 is PRHDT and CDR2 is FYEKMQ (reference sequence). The CDR3 spells CASNRAGDRYEQYF. In DNA, the CDR3 is TGTGCCAGCAACCGAGCGGGGGATCGCTACGAGCAGTACTTC.

V is TRBV19 and J is TRBJ1-4; tentative D call: TRBD1 (5 bases). The CDR3 contains 17 residues. Germline assignment: CDR1 LNHDA and CDR2 SQIVND (reference sequence). V lost 9 bases to trimming and J lost 3 bases, with 23 bases between them. The CDR3 nucleotides read TGTGCCAGCCGCGCCGCGATAGGGGCACGGTCTAATGAAAAACTGTTTTTT. This codes for CASRAAIGARSNEKLFF.

The chain links TRBV18 to TRBJ2-1, with 10 bases that match TRBD2. The CDR3 consists of 15 residues. The V gene end was trimmed by 5 bases and the J gene end by 6 bases; junction bases not matched to a gene: 7. The germline CDR1 and CDR2 sequences are KGHSH and LQKENI. CDR3 amino acids: CASSESSGGINEQFF. CDR3 bases: TGTGCCAGCTCAGAAAGTAGCGGGGGGATCAATGAGCAGTTCTTC.

The gene calls are TRBV7-9 and TRBJ1-4, with no clear D. V was cut by 1 base and J by 0 bases, with 6 bases left in between. Germline CDR1 is SEHNR and CDR2 is FQNEAQ (reference sequence). CDR3 size: 15 residues. This chain's CDR3 is CASSLVGATNEKLFF. As DNA, the CDR3 is TGTGCCAGCAGCTTAGTGGGTGCAACTAATGAAAAACTGTTTTTT.

The V gene is TRBV23-1, the J gene TRBJ2-3; 8 positions match TRBD1. TRBV23-1 counts as an open reading frame of uncertain function. V was clipped by 7 bases and J by 2 bases; unmatched bases: 5. This CDR3 has 14 residues. CDR3 region: CASTGTGVTDTQYF. CDR3 nucleotide sequence: TGCGCCAGCACCGGGACAGGCGTCACAGATACGCAGTATTTT.

This clone appeared a single time. The chain has TRBV5-1 and TRBJ2-7; either TRBD1 or TRBD2 may supply D (5 bases each). The CDR3 is made up of 16 amino acids. The germline V gene has CDR1 SGHRS and CDR2 YFSETQ. The V end lost 2 bases, the J end lost 3 bases, and 18 bases lay between the germline ends. Here the CDR3 DNA reads TGCGCCAGCAGCTTTGGAGGACGGGGCCCAAACTACGAGCAGTACTTC. This encodes CASSFGGRGPNYEQYF.

The rearrangement links TRBV10-3 to TRBJ1-1, with D tentatively TRBD1 (6 bases). Trimming stripped 6 bases from V and 3 bases from J, with 17 bases between. Germline V gene sequence: CDR1 ENHRY, CDR2 SYGVKD. The CDR3 runs 15 residues. The CDR3 loop is CAIRLQGGEDTEAFF. CDR3 sequence (DNA): TGTGCCATCAGGTTACAGGGAGGGGAGGACACTGAAGCTTTCTTT.

V gene TRBV5-6 combines with J gene TRBJ2-3; 8 nucleotides agree with TRBD2. V lost 5 bases, J lost 8 bases, and 10 bases stayed unmatched. Germline values: CDR1 SGHDT, CDR2 YYEEEE. This CDR3 contains 14 residues. The CDR3 nucleotides are TGTGCCAGCAGACGGGGACTAGTCAAGGGTACGCAGTATTTT. The encoded protein is CASRRGLVKGTQYF.

The sample holds a few counts of this clone. One junction end disagrees with the germline gene, perhaps due to a read error. CDR3 in amino acids: CASSYGFLNYGYTF. In nucleotides, the CDR3 is TGTGCCAGCAGTTATGGGTTCTTAAACTACGGCTACACCTTC. The V and J genes are TRBV28 and TRBJ1-2; D not certain. The CDR3 spans 14 residues. Germline V gene data show CDR1 as MDHEN and CDR2 as SYDVKM.

This chain joins TRBV18 and TRBJ1-3; D is undetermined. Germline V gene lookup returns CDR1 KGHSH and CDR2 LQKENI. The CDR3 length is 13 residues. Trimming left V 8 bases short and J 0 bases short, with 8 bases between. For the CDR3, the DNA is TGTGCCAGCAAGGCCAGCTCTGGAAACACCATATATTTT. It codes for CASKASSGNTIYF.

The chain is built from TRBV18 and TRBJ1-1; D is possibly TRBD1 (6 bases). Germline CDR1 KGHSH, CDR2 LQKENI. The CDR3 loop spans 16 amino acids. V was trimmed by 4 bases and J by 4 bases, leaving 19 bases between them. The CDR3 loop is CASSLLSVRGGTEAFF. Written as DNA, the CDR3 is TGTGCCAGCTCACTACTTTCGGTTAGGGGGGGCACTGAAGCTTTCTTT.

This chain uses TRBV18 with TRBJ2-3, with D unresolved. The CDR3 is made up of 14 amino acids. The V end was cut by 4 bases, the J end by 2 bases, with 10 bases between. Per the germline V gene, CDR1 is KGHSH and CDR2 is LQKENI. CDR3 in DNA: TGTGCCAGCTCACTAACACGGGCCACAGATACGCAGTATTTT. This translates into CASSLTRATDTQYF.

The chain recombines TRBV28 with TRBJ2-1; 8 bases agree with TRBD2. CDR1 and CDR2 from the germline V gene are MDHEN and SYDVKM. This CDR3 is 16 amino acids long. The trim removed 6 bases at V and 1 base at J, leaving 8 bases unmatched. The chain's CDR3 is CASSETSEVSYNEQFF. CDR3 DNA sequence: TGTGCCAGCAGCGAGACTAGCGAAGTATCCTACAATGAGCAGTTCTTC.

CDR3 bases: TGTGCCAGCAGCTTGGGACTAGCGGTCACAGATACGCAGTATTTT. It translates to CASSLGLAVTDTQYF. The rearrangement joins TRBV5-5 to TRBJ2-3, with 9 bases lining up with TRBD2. The J segment lost 2 bases and the V segment lost 0 bases, leaving 1 base of the junction unmatched. Germline assignment: CDR1 SGHKS and CDR2 YYEKEE (reference sequence). The CDR3 has 15 residues.

The chain combines TRBV2 with TRBJ2-7; 10 bases line up with TRBD1. The germline CDR1 and CDR2 sequences are SNHLY and FYNNEI. This CDR3 spans 14 amino acids. V was clipped by 8 bases and J by 0 bases; unmatched bases: 4. CDR3 bases: TGTGCCAGCCGGCGACAGGGGGCCTCCTACGAGCAGTACTTC. Translating it yields CASRRQGASYEQYF. Filled out from reference TRBV2 and TRBJ2-7, the complete variable domain reads EPEVTQTPSHQVTQMGQEVILRCVPISNHLYFYWYRQILGQKVEFLVSFYNNEISEKSEIFDDQFSVERPDGSNFTLKIRSTKLEDSAMYFCASRRQGASYEQYFGPGTRLTVT.

This clone was recorded only once. This chain connects TRBV28 to TRBJ2-3, with TRBD2 matching 12 bases. Germline CDR1 is MDHEN and CDR2 is SYDVKM. Trimming removed 6 bases from V and 4 bases from J; junction bases left unmatched: 11. CDR3 size: 17 residues. CDR3 bases: TGTGCCAGCAGGAATAGCGAACTAGCGGGGGGACCAGATACGCAGTATTTT. It codes for CASRNSELAGGPDTQYF.

In this sample, this clone turned up once. The chain has TRBV5-4 and TRBJ1-2; D gene unclear. The germline V gene has CDR1 SGHNT and CDR2 YYREEE (reference sequence). This CDR3 has 18 residues. V was cut by 0 bases and J by 4 bases, with 22 bases left in between. CDR3 sequence reads: CASSLDTLLDSDSYGYTF. CDR3 bases: TGTGCCAGCAGCTTGGACACCCTGTTAGATTCGGATTCCTATGGCTACACCTTC.

V gene TRBV12-3 or TRBV12-4 combines with J gene TRBJ1-2; TRBD1 matches at 7 bases. The CDR3 contains 12 residues. V dropped 5 bases and J dropped 5; count of bases not matched to a gene: 2. CDR3 nucleotides: TGTGCCAGCAGTGAACAGGGGTATGGCTACACCTTC. Protein product: CASSEQGYGYTF.

The J gene is TRBJ1-5, the V gene TRBV7-8, with D maybe TRBD1 (5 bases). The CDR3 contains 16 residues. In germline, CDR1 is SGHVS, CDR2 FQNEAQ. V was clipped by 2 bases and J by 5 bases, with 16 bases between them. The CDR3 sequence: CASSLNSGLGDQPQHF. In nucleotides, the CDR3 is TGTGCCAGCAGCTTAAACAGTGGGTTGGGGGATCAGCCCCAGCATTTT.

This sequence joins TRBV15 and TRBJ2-5; D perhaps matches TRBD1 (6 bases). The V gene's germline CDR1 is LNHNV and CDR2 YYDKDF (reference sequence). CDR3 size: 14 residues. Trimming took off 1 base at V and 2 bases at J, with 8 bases between the two ends. The chain's CDR3 is CATSRGGQQETQYF. The CDR3 DNA reads as TGTGCCACCAGCAGAGGAGGACAGCAAGAGACCCAGTACTTC.

V and J are TRBV2 and TRBJ1-6; 7 bases agree with TRBD1. Germline V gives CDR1 SNHLY, CDR2 FYNNEI. The CDR3 loop spans 14 amino acids. With V trimmed by 1 base and J by 10 bases, 4 bases remained unmatched. DNA of the CDR3: TGTGCCAGCAGTGAAGGCAGGGGGGAATCACCCCTCCACTTT. Translated: CASSEGRGESPLHF.